The 20 T cell receptor beta chains in this list originate from one sample, sequenced in a study of molecular identifiers for immune sequencing clone quantification. Each CDR3 protein gets one entry after TCRdb re-called the PCR reads with MiXCR. Of 100,000 or so distinct CDR3 sequences listed, 20% to 25% are singletons. The sequenced material came from naive CD8+ T cells from blood, with Jurkat cell RNA spiked in. Subset specified: FACS-sorted CD8+CD4-CCR7+CD45RA+ naive T cells. All receptors derive from a human donor in good health. Some libraries in this study had Jurkat cell RNA spiked in.

This clonotype was seen repeatedly, ten times or more. This chain uses TRBV5-1 with TRBJ2-5; the D is unclear. V lost 2 bases to trimming and J lost 4 bases, with 6 bases between them. The CDR3 is 12 residues long. CDR1 and CDR2 (germline): SGHRS, YFSETQ. The CDR3, as DNA: TGCGCCAGCAGCTTTATTGCAGAGACCCAGTACTTC. It translates to CASSFIAETQYF.

The sample holds many counts of this clonotype. The rearrangement uses TRBV23-1 and TRBJ2-7; 7 positions match TRBD2. TRBV23-1 is known as an ORF, though its function is uncertain. The CDR3 has 17 residues. Trimming removed 2 bases from V and 4 bases from J; junction bases left unmatched: 14. This chain's CDR3 is CASSQSFRTRYWYEQYF. CDR3 in DNA: TGCGCCAGCAGTCAAAGTTTTAGGACTAGATATTGGTACGAGCAGTACTTC.

Comment on this clonotype: This may be a read error, as it is one base from a much larger clone. The rearrangement links TRBV12-3 or TRBV12-4 to TRBJ2-3; D perhaps matches TRBD2 (6 bases). This CDR3 has 15 amino acids. CDR3 coding DNA: TGTGCCAGCGGTTTCGGGGACTCAGACACAGATACGCAGTATTTT. It codes for CASGFGDSDTDTQYF.

This clonotype showed up just a few times. V and J are TRBV28 and TRBJ1-2, with TRBD1 matching over 7 bases. The CDR3 sequence is 12 residues long. Looked up from germline, CDR1 is MDHEN and CDR2 is SYDVKM. Losses at the gene ends were 5 bases for V and 4 bases for J; bases not matched to a gene: 1. CDR3: CASSGDSYGYTF. CDR3 bases: TGTGCCAGCAGTGGGGACAGCTATGGCTACACCTTC.

This clonotype was found many times. V gene TRBV5-1 combines with J gene TRBJ2-7; 7 positions agree with TRBD1. Germline-derived CDR1 and CDR2 are SGHRS and YFSETQ. The length of the CDR3 is 14 residues. After removal of 0 bases from V and 2 bases from J, the junction contained 2 bases not matched to a gene. CDR3 amino acids: CASSLVQGAYEQYF. In DNA, the CDR3 is TGCGCCAGCAGCTTGGTCCAGGGGGCCTACGAGCAGTACTTC.

This clonotype was detected ten times or more. The V call is TRBV6-6, the J call TRBJ1-1; 12 nucleotides agree with TRBD1. From germline, CDR1 is MNHNY and CDR2 SVGAGI (reference sequence). The CDR3 is made up of 17 amino acids. V dropped 0 bases and J dropped 1; count of bases not matched to a gene: 3. The DNA for the CDR3 is TGTGCCAGCAGTTACTCTTGGGACAGGGGGCAGAACACTGAAGCTTTCTTT. Amino acid sequence: CASSYSWDRGQNTEAFF.

V and J are TRBV20-1 and TRBJ2-7, with 7 bases lining up with TRBD1. With V trimmed by 0 bases and J by 0 bases, 5 bases remained unmatched. The germline CDR1 and CDR2 sequences are DFQATT and SNEGSKA (reference sequence). This CDR3 has 15 residues. CDR3 loop: CSARDPDRSSYEQYF. CDR3 bases: TGCAGTGCTAGAGATCCGGACAGGAGCTCCTACGAGCAGTACTTC.

This clonotype was seen a handful of times. This chain uses TRBV7-6 with TRBJ2-7, with D perhaps matching TRBD1 (6 bases). Germline values: CDR1 SGHVS, CDR2 FNYEAQ. With 3 bases removed from V and 4 bases from J, the gap between germline ends came to 13 bases. CDR3 size: 14 residues. CDR3 amino acids: CASSLDRGMYEQYF. Here the CDR3 DNA reads TGTGCCAGCAGCTTGGACAGAGGAATGTACGAGCAGTACTTC.

Concerning this clonotype itself: The germline gene is not matched at one end of the junction; a read error may be the cause. This sequence joins TRBV11-2 and TRBJ2-1; D possibly uses TRBD1 or TRBD2 (5 bases each). The CDR3 consists of 11 residues. The germline V gene has CDR1 SGHAT and CDR2 FQNNGV. The DNA for the CDR3 is TGTGCCAGCAGCATGGGACCTGAGCAGCTCTTC. This gives the protein CASSMGPEQLF.

In this sample, this clonotype turned up many times. J is TRBJ2-7 and V is TRBV20-1; D tentatively reads TRBD1 or TRBD2 (5 bases each). This CDR3 is 15 amino acids long. The V gene's germline CDR1 is DFQATT and CDR2 SNEGSKA (reference sequence). V dropped 1 base and J dropped 2 bases, with 15 bases sitting between them. The CDR3 sequence is CSARGRDARAYEQYF. In DNA, the CDR3 is TGCAGTGCTAGAGGACGGGACGCCCGGGCCTACGAGCAGTACTTC.

At least ten counts were recorded for this clonotype. The chain links TRBV4-2 to TRBJ2-3; 9 bases fit TRBD2. The CDR3 has 16 amino acids. J gave up 2 bases and V 3 bases, and 6 bases lay outside the gene matches. From germline, CDR1 is LGHNA and CDR2 YNFKEQ. CDR3 DNA: TGTGCCAGCAGCCAGAGACTAGCGGCTAACACAGATACGCAGTATTTT. It is translated as CASSQRLAANTDTQYF.

This clonotype was counted many times. The V and J genes are TRBV30 and TRBJ2-7; possibly TRBD2 for D (5 bases). The CDR3 is 15 amino acids. Trimming cost V 1 base and J 2 bases, with 15 bases left between them. Germline V CDR1 and CDR2: GTSNPN, SVGIG (reference sequence). CDR3 region: CAWSAGPRAAYEQYF. DNA for the CDR3: TGTGCCTGGAGTGCTGGCCCGCGGGCCGCCTACGAGCAGTACTTC.

The sample holds a few counts of this clonotype. V and J are TRBV29-1 and TRBJ2-7; TRBD1 or TRBD2 may be the D gene (7 bases each). The CDR3 sequence is 15 residues long. Germline V gene sequence: CDR1 SQVTM, CDR2 ANQGSEA. The V gene lost 3 bases and the J gene lost 4 bases, with 19 bases spanning the gap. CDR3 DNA sequence: TGCAGCGTTGACCTACCACACAGGGGAGGGTACGAGCAGTACTTC. Translated, it gives CSVDLPHRGGYEQYF.

Of note for this clonotype: A read error may be the cause here, since a much bigger clone is one base away. The chain links TRBV23-1 to TRBJ2-5; D might be TRBD1 or TRBD2, each matching 5 bases. TRBV23-1 is designated an ORF whose function remains uncertain. Deletions cut 0 bases from V and 2 bases from J, with 19 bases between. CDR3 size: 18 residues. The CDR3 sequence is CASSQSGDAKKNQETQYF. CDR3 DNA sequence: TGCGCCAGCAGTCAATCGGGGGACGCCAAAAAAAATCAAGAGACCCAGTACTTC.

This clonotype has only a few counts. This rearrangement joins TRBV6-2 or TRBV6-3 to TRBJ1-4; D remains ambiguous. V gave up 5 bases and J gave up 7 bases, with 14 bases separating them. Germline V gene lookup returns CDR1 MNHEY and CDR2 SVGEGT. CDR3 size: 14 residues. The CDR3 nucleotides are TGTGCCAGCAGTCCTACGGGCCGGGGTGAAAAACTGTTTTTT. Translation: CASSPTGRGEKLFF.

At least ten counts were recorded for this clonotype. The rearrangement links TRBV4-1 to TRBJ2-1, with 9 bases lining up with TRBD1. The CDR3 covers 15 residues. V was clipped by 0 bases and J by 8 bases; unmatched bases: 5. Germline V gives CDR1 MGHRA, CDR2 YSYEKL. CDR3 residues: CASSQEWTGVDEQFF. The CDR3 nucleotides are TGCGCCAGCAGCCAAGAATGGACAGGGGTGGATGAGCAGTTCTTC.

This clonotype was counted at least ten times. This chain links TRBV7-2 with TRBJ1-1; the match to TRBD1 covers 7 bases. CDR1 is SGHTA, CDR2 FQGNSA, per germline. This CDR3 spans 18 amino acids. J lost 1 base, V lost 5 bases, and 16 bases had no gene match. DNA for the CDR3: TGTGCCAGCAGCCCGACGAGGACAGGTATCATGAAGAACACTGAAGCTTTCTTT. This encodes CASSPTRTGIMKNTEAFF.

This clonotype was counted ten times or more. The chain carries TRBV12-3 or TRBV12-4 and TRBJ2-6, with D maybe TRBD2 (5 bases). The ends were cut back, 10 bases at V and 4 bases at J, with 14 bases in the middle. CDR3 length: 14 amino acids. The CDR3 DNA reads TGTGCCATCGTGGCGGGTACCGGGGCCAACGTCCTGACTTTC. This encodes CAIVAGTGANVLTF.

This clonotype came up once. The chain links TRBV9 to TRBJ2-1, with 8 bases aligning to TRBD1. Germline trimming cut 1 base from V and 1 base from J; bases unmatched to any gene: 13. The CDR3 sequence is 19 residues long. Germline V gives CDR1 SGDLS, CDR2 YYNGEE. The CDR3 loop is CASSVISSAQGGSYNEQFF. The DNA for the CDR3 is TGTGCCAGCAGCGTAATATCCTCTGCACAGGGGGGATCCTACAATGAGCAGTTCTTC.

This clonotype was observed at least ten times. J is TRBJ2-3 and V is TRBV6-5; 8 positions match TRBD1. The CDR3 runs 15 residues. Germline CDR1 MNHEY, CDR2 SVGAGI. The junction had 7 bases not matched to a gene; V was cut back by 7 bases and J by 1 base. The DNA of the CDR3 is TGTGCCAGCATTAGGGGCAGGGGGCGCACAGATACGCAGTATTTT. The encoded protein is CASIRGRGRTDTQYF.